This T cell receptor (beta chain) was obtained from a study of shared clonotypes between healthy human individuals (TCRdb year 2020). Study-wide context: A few men and two women, aged 18 to 49 years, made up the cohort. The study deeply sequenced blood TCR repertoires of about five healthy adults to estimate repertoire size and the extent of clonotype sharing between individuals. To increase sequencing depth and limit assay-specific biases, TCR repertoire library preparation and sequencing were carried out by different laboratories using diverse techniques. Per donor, leukapheresis produced somewhere between about 0.8 and 9 billion PBMCs. For each donor, three plates each were used for CD4 naive and CD4 memory, two plates were used for CD8 naive, and one plate was used for CD8 memory.

TCR CDR3 regions were amplified from genomic DNA by multiplex PCR using the deep immunoSEQ assay. Extracted genomic DNA from each cell subset was distributed evenly across all wells of several immunoSEQ 96-well plates, and each plate was treated as a replicate. For sorted subsets, roughly 200 ng of genomic DNA, equivalent to some 30,000 T cell genomes, went into each replicate PCR. Purified libraries were measured with a Qubit 3.0 fluorometer, size-checked on a Bioanalyzer 2100, and measured again with the KAPA Library Quantification kit. Each immunoSEQ 96-well plate was sequenced on its own single-read 150-cycle Illumina NextSeq 550 flow cell. Per the source publication's procedure: The immunoSEQ output contained only junctional sequences without quality scores, so filtering could not match that applied to full-length reads. To assign V/J genes and CDR3, sequences were annotated using PyIR, a Python wrapper for IgBLAST v1.9, with IMGT germline references. Any read was removed if the V/J assignment was weak (E-value above 1e-6), the CDR3 was missing, or the read contained stop codons, out-of-frame junctions, or ambiguous translated residues. V3J clonotypes were defined as sequences sharing an identical inferred V gene, J gene, and CDR3 amino acid sequence. Percentage overlap between repertoires was calculated by dividing the number of shared unique clonotypes by the size of the smaller repertoire. RTK rarefaction, the Chao1 estimator, and Recon v2.1 estimates of unobserved clonotypes were used to assess repertoire richness. For all TCRbeta clonotypes obtained by the gDNA method from several donors, generation probabilities were computed with OLGA. Imported from immuneACCESS, the table was reduced by TCRdb to in-frame sequences with V and J called. These copies leave out some clones; in studies compared against another copy, an unresolved V gene accounts for under half, and the cause of the remainder is not known. V, J and clone size are those of that table, while D and trimming were read from the DNA. The sample table holds around 2,000,000 clones, of which approximately 94% were seen once. Jointly, the top ten make up 1.2% of the sample.

Of note for this clone: Its antigen is currently not known. No base quality values were provided; no much bigger clone lies one nucleotide off.

V loses 0 bases, J loses 7 bases, and the germline ends lie 10 bases apart. From cysteine to phenylalanine, the CDR3 is 12 amino acids long. Left in the record is the CDR3 DNA by itself, 36 bases read in frame from the first base. Reading the germline V gene (reference sequence) gives CDR1 GTSNPN and CDR2 SVGIG. CD8 naive samples consisted of CD45RO-negative cells that were positively selected for CCR7, yielding a CD45RA+CCR7+ population without TemRA cells. Healthy HIV-negative adults with no recently reported acute infections or vaccinations were included as donors. Every donor was a Caucasian adult residing in Nashville, Tennessee, USA. Blood was collected by leukapheresis, and PBMCs were isolated by Ficoll-Histopaque density gradient centrifugation and then cryopreserved in liquid nitrogen vapor phase. Analytical flow cytometry was used to check the purity and quantity of every magnetically sorted T cell population. Genomic DNA was isolated from every sorted fraction and measured by UV absorbance on a Nanodrop 2000c.

Study-wide findings and limitations: Pairwise subsampling led to the expectation that sequencing depth would affect the degree of clonotype sharing among donors. Compared with non-shared clonotypes, the clonotypes found in all four sorted-subset donors had higher generation probabilities. Rarefaction of sorted-subset datasets indicated incomplete sequencing despite the large sequencing depth. Because the study included only a small number of donors, the genetic and exposure-history diversity represented was limited. Larger estimated clonotype richness was generally found for naive subsets than for memory subsets. Roughly 5% of naive CD4, around 3.5% of naive CD8, about 2.1% of memory CD4, and about 0.4% of memory CD8 clonotypes were shared across several donors. Sampling was restricted to blood, and TCR repertoires in tissues likely differ from the TCR repertoires found in blood.

This TCR was sampled from a man aged 18 to 29 in good health. Source material: naive CD8+ T cells sorted from blood. The cell subset or site label, as the study defines it: CD45RA+CCR7+. The chain links TRBV30 with TRBJ2-7; the D gene is perhaps TRBD1, from 5 matching bases. The DNA is as follows: TGTGCCTGGAGTGTAGTTCAGGGAGAGCAGTACTTC. Its product reads: CAWSVVQGEQYF.